These T cell receptor beta chains were read from a single sample in a study of blood T cell repertoires in COVID-19. Sequencing was performed with immunoSEQ multiplex PCR; in TCRdb, only in-frame clones are kept and a portion is missing. The table includes 250,000 to 300,000 clones, around 79% detected once. The sample consisted of peripheral blood. Receptors were obtained from a woman older than 75 with acute or convalescent COVID-19. The CDR3 runs from the conserved cysteine through the conserved F or W. D genes are given only for firm matches. The size of a clone is reported for some rows only, either as once, few or many, or as a class for expanded clones.

>.|.|TRBJ2-3|TRBV7-9
TGTGCCAGCAGCTTAATGGGCGCAGATACGCAGTATTTT
CASSLMGADTQYF
>.|.|TRBJ1-1|TRBV7-9
TGTGCCAGCACCCCAGAGGGGACACACATGAACACTGAAGCTTTCTTT
CASTPEGTHMNTEAFF
>.|.|TRBJ2-6|TRBV5-8
TGTGCCAGCAGCTTCTTAAGGGGCGTTGGGGCCAACGTCCTGACTTTC
CASSFLRGVGANVLTF
>.|.|TRBJ2-2|TRBV5-1
TGCGCCAGCAGCAAAAACGGGAAGGGTGGAACCGGGGAGCTGTTTTTT
CASSKNGKGGTGELFF
>.|.|TRBJ2-7|TRBV3-1/TRBV3-2
TGTGCCAGCAGCCCCTTCGGGGTCCGTCCTTCCTACGAGCAGTACTTC
CASSPFGVRPSYEQYF
>once|TRBD1|TRBJ2-1|TRBV29-1
TGCAGCGTGGAAGGGACAGGGAGCTACAATGAGCAGTTCTTC
CSVEGTGSYNEQFF
>few|.|TRBJ1-5|TRBV18
TGTGCCAGCTCACCCGGCGGAACACTTATTGAGCCCCAGCATTTT
CASSPGGTLIEPQHF
>.|TRBD2|TRBJ2-7|TRBV6-6
TGTGCCAGCAGCCCCGCGGGAGGGACCCCCTCCTACGAGCAGTACTTC
CASSPAGGTPSYEQYF
>few|.|TRBJ2-7|TRBV10-1
TGCGCCAGCAGCAACCAGAGGCCCGCGGTCACCGAGGAGTACCAAACGATCTACGAGCAGTACTTC
CASSNQRPAVTEEYQTIYEQYF
>few|TRBD1|TRBJ1-5|TRBV18
TGTGCCACTCAAGACAGGGTTGGTCAGCCCCAGCATTTT
CATQDRVGQPQHF
>.|.|TRBJ2-7|TRBV30
TGTGCCTGGAGCAGAGGTGGGGGACTCAGCTCCTACGAGCAGTACTTC
CAWSRGGGLSSYEQYF
>.|.|TRBJ2-7|TRBV6-5
TGTGCCAGCAGTTACAGGAGGGGCTACGAGCAGTACTTC
CASSYRRGYEQYF
>once|TRBD1|TRBJ2-1|TRBV10-3
TGTGCCATCACCAGGGGACAGGGGGTAGATGAGCAGTTCTTC
CAITRGQGVDEQFF
>few|TRBD2|TRBJ2-5|TRBV2
TGTGCCAGCAGTGAAGTTCTAGCGGGAGCTGAGACCCAGTACTTC
CASSEVLAGAETQYF
>.|TRBD1|TRBJ1-4|TRBV29-1
TGCAGCGGAGGACAGGGGGGGGAAAAACTGTTTTTT
CSGGQGGEKLFF
>.|.|TRBJ1-3|TRBV6-5
TGTGCCAGCAGTTACTCGATCAGCTCTGGAAACACCATATATTTT
CASSYSISSGNTIYF
>.|.|TRBJ1-5|TRBV6-2/TRBV6-3
TGTGCCAGCAGTTACTCGATACAGAGCAATCAGCCCCAGCATTTT
CASSYSIQSNQPQHF
>.|.|TRBJ1-2|TRBV5-1
TGCGCCAGCAGCTTGGGATCTTCACAGGGCGTCGCGGGCTACACCTTC
CASSLGSSQGVAGYTF
>.|.|TRBJ2-1|TRBV3-1/TRBV3-2
TGTGCCAGCAGCCCTAGGTTCGTGGGCAATGAGCAGTTCTTC
CASSPRFVGNEQFF
>few|TRBD1|TRBJ1-1|TRBV15
TGTGCCACCAGACCGACAGGGGGCACTGAAGCTTTCTTT
CATRPTGGTEAFF
>.|TRBD2|TRBJ2-1|TRBV7-7
TGTGCCAGCAGCCCAGGGACTAGCGGGTATGAGCAGTTCTTC
CASSPGTSGYEQFF
>.|.|TRBJ2-7|TRBV6-5
TGTGCCAGCAGTTACTCGAGGGTGCAGGTGGCAGGCGAGCAGTACTTC
CASSYSRVQVAGEQYF
>.|.|TRBJ1-5|TRBV2
TGTGCCAGCAGCGAGGTGCCTAATCAGCCCCAGCATTTT
CASSEVPNQPQHF
>.|.|TRBJ2-1|TRBV3-1/TRBV3-2
TGTGCCAGCAGCCCCGGGAGCGGGTGGGTCAATGAGCAGTTCTTC
CASSPGSGWVNEQFF
>.|.|TRBJ2-1|TRBV27
TGTGCCAGCAGTAGACAGAATGAGCAGTTCTTC
CASSRQNEQFF
>.|TRBD1|TRBJ2-5|TRBV5-8
TGTGCCAGCAGCTCGCGGACAGGGGGCTTGGAGACCCAGTACTTC
CASSSRTGGLETQYF
>.|.|TRBJ2-5|TRBV29-1
TGCAGCGTTAATCTGCAAGAGACCCAGTACTTC
CSVNLQETQYF
>.|TRBD1|TRBJ1-2|TRBV29-1
TGCAGCGTTTCAGAGGGGGCGAATGGCTACACCTTC
CSVSEGANGYTF
>.|.|TRBJ1-2|TRBV20-1
TGCAGTCTAGGGGTTAACTATGGCTACACCTTC
CSLGVNYGYTF
>.|.|TRBJ1-2|TRBV14
TGTGCCAGCAGCCAAGGGGGCCAGGGCCTCTCCTATGGCTACACCTTC
CASSQGGQGLSYGYTF
>.|.|TRBJ2-2|TRBV7-6
TGTGCCAGCAGCCCCCTGCTACCGGCGAACACCGGGGAGCTGTTTTTT
CASSPLLPANTGELFF
>few|.|TRBJ2-2|TRBV4-3
TGCGCCAGCAGCCAAGATCCCGGTCCTTTGACCGGGGAGCTGTTTTTT
CASSQDPGPLTGELFF
>.|TRBD2|TRBJ2-3|TRBV29-1
TGCAGCGTTGAAGGGGGAGCGGGGGGACCTAGAGATACGCAGTATTTT
CSVEGGAGGPRDTQYF
>.|.|TRBJ2-5|TRBV29-1
TGCAGCGTCGACAGGCAAGAGACCCAGTACTTC
CSVDRQETQYF
>many|.|TRBJ1-2|TRBV28
TGTGCCAGCGTATCGGGAAATGGCTACACCTTC
CASVSGNGYTF
>once|.|TRBJ2-3|TRBV11-2
TGTGCCAGCAGCTTAGGGCCGACGGGTACTTATGATACGCAGTATTTT
CASSLGPTGTYDTQYF
>.|TRBD1|TRBJ2-5|TRBV5-5
TGTGCCAGCAGCTTCCGGGACAGGGGTCAACAAGAGACCCAGTACTTC
CASSFRDRGQQETQYF
>.|TRBD2|TRBJ2-7|TRBV5-4
TGTGCCAGCAGCACCCGACGGACTAGCGGGGTTTACGAGCAGTACTTC
CASSTRRTSGVYEQYF
>.|TRBD1|TRBJ1-6|TRBV30
TGTGCCTGGAGTGTTGGGGGACCGGGACAGGGGTGGTCGAGTTCACCCCTCCACTTT
CAWSVGGPGQGWSSSPLHF